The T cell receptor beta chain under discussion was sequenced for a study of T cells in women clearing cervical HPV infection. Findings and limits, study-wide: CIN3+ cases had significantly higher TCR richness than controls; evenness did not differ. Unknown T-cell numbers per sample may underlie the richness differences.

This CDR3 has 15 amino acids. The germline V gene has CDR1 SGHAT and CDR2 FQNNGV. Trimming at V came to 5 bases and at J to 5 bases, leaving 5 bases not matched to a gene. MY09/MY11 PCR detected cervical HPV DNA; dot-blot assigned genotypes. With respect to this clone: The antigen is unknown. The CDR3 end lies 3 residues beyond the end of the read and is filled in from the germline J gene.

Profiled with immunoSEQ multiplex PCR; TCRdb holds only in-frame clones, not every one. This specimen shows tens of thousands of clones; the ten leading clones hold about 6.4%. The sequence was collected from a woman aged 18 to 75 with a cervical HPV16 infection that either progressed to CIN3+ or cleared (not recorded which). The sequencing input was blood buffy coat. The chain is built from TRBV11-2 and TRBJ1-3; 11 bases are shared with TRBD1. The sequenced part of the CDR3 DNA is TGTGCCAGCAGCCCCGGGACAGGGGGAAGAAACACC. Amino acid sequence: CASSPGTGGRNT. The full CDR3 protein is CASSPGTGGRNTIYF.